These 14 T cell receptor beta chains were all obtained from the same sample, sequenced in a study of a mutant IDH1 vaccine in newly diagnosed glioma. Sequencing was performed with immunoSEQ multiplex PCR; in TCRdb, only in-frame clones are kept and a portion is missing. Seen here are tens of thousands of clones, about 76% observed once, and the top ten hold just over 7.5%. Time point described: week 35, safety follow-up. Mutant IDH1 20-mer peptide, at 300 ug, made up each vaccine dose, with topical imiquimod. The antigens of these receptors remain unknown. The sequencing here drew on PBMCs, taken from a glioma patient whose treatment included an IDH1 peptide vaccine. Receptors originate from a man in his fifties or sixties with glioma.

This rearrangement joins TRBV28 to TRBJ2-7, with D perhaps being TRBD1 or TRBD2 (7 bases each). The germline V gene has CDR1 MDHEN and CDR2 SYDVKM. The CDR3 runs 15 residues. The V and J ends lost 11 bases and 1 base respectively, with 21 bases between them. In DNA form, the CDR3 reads TGTGCCTTAGGGGACAGCGGGGCCTCTTCCTACGAGCAGTACTTC. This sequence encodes CALGDSGASSYEQYF. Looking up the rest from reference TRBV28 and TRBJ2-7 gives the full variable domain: DVKVTQSSRYLVKRTGEKVFLECVQDMDHENMFWYRQDPGLGLRLIYFSYDVKMKEKGDIPEGYSVSREKKERFSLILESASTNQTSMYLCALGDSGASSYEQYFGPGTRLTVT.

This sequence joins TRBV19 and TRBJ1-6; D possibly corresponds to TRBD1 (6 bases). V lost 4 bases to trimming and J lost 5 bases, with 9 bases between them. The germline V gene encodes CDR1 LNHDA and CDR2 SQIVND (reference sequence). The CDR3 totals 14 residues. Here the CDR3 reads CASSTGENNSPLHF. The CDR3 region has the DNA TGTGCCAGTAGTACAGGGGAAAATAATTCACCCCTCCACTTT.

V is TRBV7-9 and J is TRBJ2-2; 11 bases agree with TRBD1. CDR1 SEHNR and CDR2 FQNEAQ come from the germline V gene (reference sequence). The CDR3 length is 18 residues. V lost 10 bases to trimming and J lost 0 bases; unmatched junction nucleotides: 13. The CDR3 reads CATWTGGTTETNTGELFF. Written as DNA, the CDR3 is TGTGCCACCTGGACAGGGGGCACTACCGAAACGAACACCGGGGAGCTGTTTTTT.

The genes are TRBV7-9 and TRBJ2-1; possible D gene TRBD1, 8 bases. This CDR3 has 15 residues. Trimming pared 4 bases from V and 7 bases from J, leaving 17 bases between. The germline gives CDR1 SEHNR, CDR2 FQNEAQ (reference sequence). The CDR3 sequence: CASSSVQGEGNEQFF. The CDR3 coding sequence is TGTGCCAGCAGCTCGGTACAGGGGGAGGGGAATGAGCAGTTCTTC.

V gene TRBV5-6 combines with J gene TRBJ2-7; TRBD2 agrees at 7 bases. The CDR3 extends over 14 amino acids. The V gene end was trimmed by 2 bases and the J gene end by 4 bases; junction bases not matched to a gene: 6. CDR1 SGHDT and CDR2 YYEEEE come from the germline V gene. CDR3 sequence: CASSFGTNDYEQYF. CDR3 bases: TGTGCCAGCAGCTTCGGGACTAATGATTACGAGCAGTACTTC.

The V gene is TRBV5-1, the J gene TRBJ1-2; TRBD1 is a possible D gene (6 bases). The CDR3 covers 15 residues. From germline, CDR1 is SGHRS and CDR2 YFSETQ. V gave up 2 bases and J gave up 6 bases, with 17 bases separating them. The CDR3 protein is CASSFQNPGEDGYTF. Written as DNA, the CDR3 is TGCGCCAGCAGCTTCCAAAACCCAGGGGAGGATGGCTACACCTTC. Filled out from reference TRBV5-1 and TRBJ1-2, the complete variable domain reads KAGVTQTPRYLIKTRGQQVTLSCSPISGHRSVSWYQQTPGQGLQFLFEYFSETQRNKGNFPGRFSGRQFSNSRSEMNVSTLELGDSALYLCASSFQNPGEDGYTFGSGTRLTVV.

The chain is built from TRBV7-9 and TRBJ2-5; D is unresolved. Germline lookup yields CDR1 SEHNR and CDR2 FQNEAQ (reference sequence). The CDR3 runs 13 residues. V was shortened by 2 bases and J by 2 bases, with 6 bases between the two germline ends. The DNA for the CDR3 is TGTGCCAGCAGCTTAACGTGGCAAGAGACCCAGTACTTC. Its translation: CASSLTWQETQYF.

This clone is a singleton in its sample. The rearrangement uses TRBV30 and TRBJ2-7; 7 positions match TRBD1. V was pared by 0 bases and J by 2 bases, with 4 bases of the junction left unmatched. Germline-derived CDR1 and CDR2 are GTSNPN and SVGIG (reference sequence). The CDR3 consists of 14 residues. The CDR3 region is CAWSVMGTAYEQYF. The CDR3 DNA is TGTGCCTGGAGTGTAATGGGGACAGCCTACGAGCAGTACTTC.

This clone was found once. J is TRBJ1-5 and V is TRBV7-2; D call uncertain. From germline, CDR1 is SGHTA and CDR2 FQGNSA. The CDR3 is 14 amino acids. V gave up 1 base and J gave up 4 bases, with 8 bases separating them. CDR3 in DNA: TGTGCCAGCAGCTTAGGACTGATGAATCAGCCCCAGCATTTT. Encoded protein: CASSLGLMNQPQHF.

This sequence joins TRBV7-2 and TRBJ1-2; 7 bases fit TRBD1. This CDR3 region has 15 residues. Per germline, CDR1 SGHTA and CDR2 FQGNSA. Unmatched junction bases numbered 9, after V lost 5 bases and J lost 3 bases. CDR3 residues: CASSQGGRRDYGYTF. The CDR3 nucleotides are TGTGCCAGCAGCCAAGGGGGCAGGAGAGACTATGGCTACACCTTC.

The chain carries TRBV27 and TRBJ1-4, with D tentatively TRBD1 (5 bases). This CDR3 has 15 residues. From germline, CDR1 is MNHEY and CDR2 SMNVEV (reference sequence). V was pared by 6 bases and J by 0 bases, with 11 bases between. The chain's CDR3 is CASSYGGATNEKLFF. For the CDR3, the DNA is TGTGCCAGCAGCTATGGGGGTGCAACTAATGAAAAACTGTTTTTT. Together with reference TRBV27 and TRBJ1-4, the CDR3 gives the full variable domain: EAQVTQNPRYLITVTGKKLTVTCSQNMNHEYMSWYRQDPGLGLRQIYYSMNVEVTDKGDVPEGYKVSRKEKRNFPLILESPSPNQTSLYFCASSYGGATNEKLFFGSGTQLSVL.

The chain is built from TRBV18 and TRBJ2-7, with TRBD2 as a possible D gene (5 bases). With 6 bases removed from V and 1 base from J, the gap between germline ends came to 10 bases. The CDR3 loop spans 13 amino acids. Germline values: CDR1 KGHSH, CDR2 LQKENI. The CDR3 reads CASSAGGSYEQYF. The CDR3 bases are TGTGCCAGCTCCGCCGGAGGTTCCTACGAGCAGTACTTC. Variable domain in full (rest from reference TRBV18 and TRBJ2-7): NAGVMQNPRHLVRRRGQEARLRCSPMKGHSHVYWYRQLPEEGLKFMVYLQKENIIDESGMPKERFSAEFPKEGPSILRIQQVVRGDSAAYFCASSAGGSYEQYFGPGTRLTVT.

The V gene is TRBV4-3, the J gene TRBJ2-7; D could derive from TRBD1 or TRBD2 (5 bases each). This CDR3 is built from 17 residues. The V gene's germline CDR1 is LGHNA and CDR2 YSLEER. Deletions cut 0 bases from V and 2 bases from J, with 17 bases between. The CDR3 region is CASSQERIGTITYEQYF. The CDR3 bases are TGCGCCAGCAGCCAAGAAAGGATAGGGACCATCACCTACGAGCAGTACTTC.

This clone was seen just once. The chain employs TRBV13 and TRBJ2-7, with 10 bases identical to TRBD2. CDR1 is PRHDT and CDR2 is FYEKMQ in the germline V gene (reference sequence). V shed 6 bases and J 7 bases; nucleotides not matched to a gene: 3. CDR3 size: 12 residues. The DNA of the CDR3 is TGTGCCAGCAGAGCGGGAGGGGGTGAGCAGTACTTC. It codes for CASRAGGGEQYF.